These 2 T cell receptor beta chains came from one sample sequenced in a study of Ad26.COV2.S vaccination and SARS-CoV-2 variants (dated by TCRdb to about 2021). Preparation of the library involved the immunoSEQ multiplex PCR assay. Here the immuneACCESS table is served through TCRdb, limited to in-frame sequences with V and J called. Missing clones are a known gap in these copies; in checked studies unresolved V genes cover under half, and the rest lacks a known reason. The sample contains about 400,000 clones, over 75% of them found a single time. Jointly, the top ten make up 1.9% of the sample. Sample treatment or condition, as interpreted from the label and publication: roughly 19 received Ad26.COV2.S at low or high dose, single or two shots; about five received placebo; per-sample allocation not given. For vaccine and placebo recipients, repertoires were sequenced using samples collected on day 63 after the first injection.

Here the sequenced sample was peripheral blood, taken in a trial of Ad26.COV2.S vaccine versus placebo. The receptors were gathered from a person between 18 and 59 years old who received the Ad26.COV2.S COVID-19 vaccine or a placebo.

The chain links TRBV27 to TRBJ2-7; 9 bases align to TRBD2. Germline values: CDR1 MNHEY, CDR2 SMNVEV (reference sequence). V shed 7 bases and J 0 bases; nucleotides not matched to a gene: 4. The CDR3 is made up of 14 amino acids. CDR3 loop: CASKTSGSSYEQYF. CDR3 nucleotides: TGTGCCAGCAAAACTAGCGGGTCCTCCTACGAGCAGTACTTC.

The gene calls are TRBV28 and TRBJ2-7; 8 bases are shared with TRBD1. V was pared by 5 bases and J by 3 bases, with 9 bases of the junction left unmatched. There are 15 residues in the CDR3. Germline-derived CDR1 and CDR2 are MDHEN and SYDVKM. The CDR3 sequence: CASSDPGTGHYEQYF. The DNA for the CDR3 is TGTGCCAGCAGTGACCCCGGGACAGGTCACTACGAGCAGTACTTC.